This T cell receptor (beta chain) derives from a study of OX40 agonist ivuxolimab in advanced cancers. For the wider study: Ivuxolimab was an agonistic, fully human IgG2 monoclonal antibody directed against OX40 (CD134), a costimulatory receptor. Of the roughly 52 dose-escalation patients, hepatocellular carcinoma was present in 19, melanoma in about 15, renal cell carcinoma in 9 and head and neck cancer in 9. The dose-escalation cohort was roughly 80% male with a mean age of approximately 60 years, ranging from roughly 20 to 80. Patients were allowed to have had prior anti-PD-1, anti-PD-L1 or anti-CTLA-4 therapy, and around 41% of the dose-escalation patients had previously received checkpoint inhibitors. The purpose of peripheral TCRbeta sequencing was to test whether ivuxolimab changed TCR sequence diversity and led to clonal T-cell expansion. The paper reports the monotherapy dose-escalation portion (N of about 47 patients) of the phase I ivuxolimab trial. Intravenous ivuxolimab was administered to patients every 2 weeks at six dose levels: 0.01, 0.1, 0.3, 1.5, 3 and 10 mg/kg. Partial responses were achieved by three dose-escalation patients, of whom one had hepatocellular carcinoma and two had cutaneous melanoma.

Study-wide conclusions, independent of this receptor: After ivuxolimab, more expanded clones were found on average in CD8+ T cells than in CD4+ T cells. The antigen specificity of the peripheral T cells that underwent clonal expansion was not determined. At doses of 0.1 to 3.0 mg/kg, clonal expansion of both CD4+ and CD8+ blood T cells was observed from baseline to week 6. Low levels of normalized T-cell clonal expansion were also seen in some patients who did not respond. In partial responders in the 0.1-3.0 mg/kg groups, normalized peripheral clonal expansion was found to be among the lowest, especially among CD8+ T cells.

For sequencing of the TCRbeta CDR3 region, genomic DNA was extracted from the sorted cells. The immunoSEQ Assay was used for sequencing of TCRbeta CDR3 regions. TCRdb holds this immuneACCESS table with in-frame rearrangements only. Some clones are missing; in checked studies, unresolved V genes explain under half, and the rest has no known cause. The sample has about 50,000 clones on record, about nine tenths of them singletons. The ten top clones hold 5.5% to 7.5% of the sample. Patients with a history of autoimmune disease or receiving systemic immunosuppression were excluded from the trial. Peripheral blood for TCR sequencing was collected from all dose cohorts at baseline, on cycle 4 day 1, and on cycle 7 day 1. The samples were taken from a phase I, first-in-human, multicenter, open-label dose-escalation trial of ivuxolimab. Adults with locally advanced or metastatic melanoma, renal cell, hepatocellular, or head and neck squamous cell carcinoma were enrolled in the trial. Before TCR sequencing, CD4+ T cells and CD8+ T cells from peripheral blood were sorted into separate populations.

V is clipped by 8 bases and J by 4 bases, and the sequence between their germline boundaries is 11 bases long. The CDR3 starts with the cysteine, ends with the phenylalanine, and has 13 residues. Here the CDR3 DNA is all that survives: 39 bases in frame from base 1. The germline V gene provides CDR1 MGHRA and CDR2 YSYEKL. Note on this clone: Its antigen is currently not known. No much larger clonotype is one base removed from it; base qualities were not supplied.

The receptor comes from an adult with an advanced solid tumor such as melanoma, head and neck, liver or kidney cancer. Rearrangement joined TRBV4-1 to TRBJ2-2; the D gene is perhaps TRBD1, from 6 matching bases. The sample here was CD4+ or CD8+ T cells sorted from blood, taken in a trial of the OX40 agonist ivuxolimab. The nucleotide sequence is TGCGCCAGCCGCGTAGGGGGCACCGGGGAGCTGTTTTTT. Protein translation: CASRVGGTGELFF.